A selection of T cell receptor beta chains follows, all from one sample in a study of blood T cell repertoires in COVID-19. Using immunoSEQ multiplex PCR, the repertoire was profiled, and TCRdb retains in-frame clones only, with some absent. Of fewer than 90,000 clones in the sample, roughly 87% were seen once. Sequenced: peripheral blood. These receptors were obtained from a male donor with acute or convalescent COVID-19. The CDR3 runs from the conserved cysteine through the conserved F or W. A D gene is named only where the DNA matches it firmly. The size entry is marked missing in some rows and otherwise reads once, few, many or a size class.

d_gene,v_gene,abundance,j_gene,CDR3aa,CDR3nt
NA,TRBV10-3,NA,TRBJ1-3,CAISGAREGDTIYF,TGTGCCATCAGTGGGGCAAGAGAAGGGGACACCATATATTTT
TRBD2,TRBV28,NA,TRBJ2-3,CASSFGGTSGGLSTDTQYF,TGTGCCAGCAGTTTTGGAGGGACTAGCGGGGGGCTTAGCACAGATACGCAGTATTTT
TRBD1,TRBV5-1,NA,TRBJ2-1,CASSLKTGTDNEQFF,TGCGCCAGCAGCTTGAAGACAGGGACCGACAATGAGCAGTTCTTC
NA,TRBV5-1,once,TRBJ2-3,CASSIGTSGGDTQYF,TGCGCCAGCAGCATCGGGACCTCCGGGGGAGATACGCAGTATTTT
NA,TRBV7-2,once,TRBJ2-4,CASSLGPGLNIQYF,TGTGCCAGCAGCTTAGGGCCAGGACTAAACATTCAGTACTTC
TRBD1,TRBV13,NA,TRBJ2-2,CASSLPGTGSTGELFF,TGTGCCAGCAGCCTACCCGGGACAGGGAGCACCGGGGAGCTGTTTTTT
TRBD1,TRBV5-6,NA,TRBJ1-2,CASPQGGSYGYTF,TGTGCCAGCCCCCAGGGGGGATCCTATGGCTACACCTTC
NA,TRBV29-1,NA,TRBJ1-4,CSVAREANEKLFF,TGCAGCGTTGCCAGGGAGGCTAATGAAAAACTGTTTTTT
TRBD1,TRBV7-2,NA,TRBJ1-3,CASSLGQSGNTIYF,TGTGCCAGCAGCTTGGGACAGTCTGGAAACACCATATATTTT
NA,TRBV30,NA,TRBJ1-3,CAWSLTAISGNTIYF,TGTGCCTGGAGTTTGACAGCCATCTCTGGAAACACCATATATTTT
NA,TRBV5-1,NA,TRBJ2-3,CASSWGAGSRTDTQYF,TGCGCCAGCAGCTGGGGAGCTGGTAGCCGCACAGATACGCAGTATTTT
NA,TRBV29-1,NA,TRBJ2-6,CSAGAGANVLTF,TGCAGCGCCGGGGCTGGGGCCAACGTCCTGACTTTC
TRBD1,TRBV3-1/TRBV3-2,NA,TRBJ1-3,CASSQATGGGGNTIYF,TGTGCCAGCAGCCAGGCTACAGGGGGAGGTGGAAACACCATATATTTT
NA,TRBV5-4,NA,TRBJ2-2,CASSSAGVVTGELFF,TGTGCCAGCAGCTCAGCGGGTGTTGTGACCGGGGAGCTGTTTTTT
TRBD1,TRBV27,NA,TRBJ1-1,CASSFRGQGGTEAFF,TGTGCCAGCAGTTTCCGGGGACAGGGAGGAACTGAAGCTTTCTTT
TRBD1,TRBV11-2,NA,TRBJ1-2,CASSLGGQGAVGYTF,TGTGCCAGCAGCTTAGGGGGACAGGGGGCGGTAGGCTACACCTTC
TRBD2,TRBV7-2,NA,TRBJ2-7,CASSRGEGTYEQYF,TGTGCCAGCAGCCGGGGGGAGGGGACCTACGAGCAGTACTTC
TRBD2,TRBV6-5,NA,TRBJ2-3,CASSISGGEWDTQYF,TGTGCCAGCAGTATTAGCGGGGGGGAGTGGGATACGCAGTATTTT
TRBD1,TRBV24-1,NA,TRBJ1-1,CATSDPGQGNTEAFF,TGTGCCACCAGTGACCCCGGACAGGGGAACACTGAAGCTTTCTTT
TRBD1,TRBV6-5,NA,TRBJ2-1,CASSYSGGTGSNEQFF,TGTGCCAGCAGTTACTCCGGTGGGACAGGGTCAAATGAGCAGTTCTTC
NA,TRBV6-5,NA,TRBJ1-6,CASSLAGDNSPLHF,TGTGCCAGCAGTTTGGCAGGTGATAATTCACCCCTCCACTTT
NA,TRBV29-1,few,TRBJ2-7,CSVYAVNEQYF,TGCAGCGTTTATGCAGTCAACGAGCAGTACTTC
TRBD1,TRBV6-6,NA,TRBJ2-6,CASSPRDRGGDSGANVLTF,TGTGCCAGCAGTCCCCGGGACAGGGGAGGGGACTCTGGGGCCAACGTCCTGACTTTC
NA,TRBV14,NA,TRBJ1-1,CASSEGTPEAFF,TGTGCCAGCAGCGAAGGGACACCTGAAGCTTTCTTT
TRBD2,TRBV7-2,once,TRBJ2-5,CASSLGGLAVQETQYF,TGTGCCAGCAGCTTAGGGGGACTAGCGGTACAAGAGACCCAGTACTTC
NA,TRBV3-1/TRBV3-2,NA,TRBJ1-2,CASSPNRQSFYGYTF,TGTGCCAGCAGCCCCAACCGACAGAGTTTCTATGGCTACACCTTC
NA,TRBV7-2,NA,TRBJ1-3,CASIRGPQVTSGNTIYF,TGTGCCAGCATCAGGGGACCCCAGGTTACCTCTGGAAACACCATATATTTT
NA,TRBV19,NA,TRBJ2-5,CASSAAFGETQYF,TGTGCCAGTAGTGCTGCGTTCGGGGAGACCCAGTACTTC